This T cell receptor beta chain stems from a study of T-cell memory formation after mild COVID-19. Study overall: TCR clusters were mostly donor specific.

TCRdb reprocessed the 5' RACE reads via MiXCR and lists one record per CDR3 protein. Seen here are around 390,000 distinct CDR3 sequences, 15% to 20% observed once, and the top ten hold 20% to 25%. Study results and caveats: Pre-infection memory harbored some responding clones, suggesting cross-reactive memory joined. The study found balanced CD4/CD8 in clones contracting day 15 to 85 and a CD4+ lean in later expanders.

Per germline, CDR1 SGHTA and CDR2 FQGNSA. CDR3 length: 14 residues. Notes on this clonotype: Antigen unknown. Compared with germline, one end of the junction differs, possibly owing to a read error.

J is TRBJ2-4 and V is TRBV7-2; weak D call: TRBD1 (6 bases). Sequencing was done on a sample of PBMCs or a T cell subset sorted from them (not recorded which). This receptor was identified in a man aged 18 to 29 who had mild COVID-19 (a few samples of this study predate the infection). Cell type and time point are not known. The CDR3 region is CASTGMGAKNVQYF. CDR3 DNA: TGTGCCAGCACCGGTATGGGGGCCAAAAACGTTCAGTACTTC.